These 11 T cell receptor beta chains share one sample of origin, sequenced in a study of blood T cell repertoires in COVID-19. TCRdb keeps only in-frame clones here, not all; method: immunoSEQ multiplex PCR. The repertoire includes approximately 220,000 clones, less than 90% of them detected once, and 2.2% sits in the top ten. The sequencing sample was made of peripheral blood. Source of these receptors: a woman aged 50 to 60 with acute or convalescent COVID-19.

With respect to this clone: Other DNA sequences within the sample encode an identical CDR3. The chain is built from TRBV7-2 and TRBJ2-7, with TRBD2 identical over 7 bases. The CDR3 runs to 14 residues. Germline V lookup: CDR1 SGHTA, CDR2 FQGNSA. The V segment lost 1 base and the J segment 2 bases; nucleotides outside the gene matches: 2. The CDR3 sequence: CASSLDGGTYEQYF. CDR3 DNA: TGTGCCAGCAGCTTAGACGGGGGGACCTACGAGCAGTACTTC.

This chain links TRBV23-1 with TRBJ1-1; tentative D call: TRBD1 (6 bases). TRBV23-1 is an open reading frame whose function is uncertain. V was pared by 0 bases and J by 0 bases, with 20 bases between. The CDR3 spans 19 residues. The CDR3 sequence is CASSQSNRVRIFLNTEAFF. The CDR3 coding sequence is TGCGCCAGCAGTCAATCTAACAGGGTGAGAATTTTCCTGAACACTGAAGCTTTCTTT.

This chain joins TRBV7-6 and TRBJ2-4, with D possibly matching TRBD2 (6 bases). CDR1 is SGHVS, CDR2 FNYEAQ, per germline. This CDR3 spans 17 amino acids. V was pared by 1 base and J by 2 bases, with 15 bases between. The CDR3 nucleotides are TGTGCCAGCAGCTTAGACGACCCGGGCGGGACCAAAAACATTCAGTACTTC. It yields the protein CASSLDDPGGTKNIQYF.

The chain recombines TRBV12-3 or TRBV12-4 with TRBJ2-5; possible D gene TRBD1, 5 bases. The CDR3 sequence is 13 residues long. V was cut by 10 bases and J by 2 bases, with 14 bases left in between. Here the CDR3 DNA reads TGTGCCATTTCCTCGACAGCACAAGAGACCCAGTACTTC. It encodes CAISSTAQETQYF.

The gene calls are TRBV9 and TRBJ1-4; D perhaps matches TRBD1 (5 bases). The CDR3 consists of 15 residues. In germline, CDR1 is SGDLS, CDR2 YYNGEE. V was trimmed by 3 bases and J by 7 bases, leaving 16 bases between them. This CDR3 reads CASSDLEDGGEKLFF. CDR3 nucleotides: TGTGCCAGCAGCGACCTTGAGGACGGGGGTGAAAAACTGTTTTTT.

This chain connects TRBV7-6 to TRBJ2-5, with a possible D match to TRBD2 (5 bases). This CDR3 region has 17 residues. Between the trimmed V and J ends, which lost 5 bases and 2 bases, there was a span of 21 bases. Germline CDR1 is SGHVS and CDR2 is FNYEAQ. CDR3 region: CASSARSGSRSQETQYF. CDR3 nucleotide sequence: TGTGCCAGCAGCGCTCGCTCTGGGAGCCGGAGTCAAGAGACCCAGTACTTC.

The J gene is TRBJ1-4, the V gene TRBV7-2, with TRBD1 matching over 10 bases. Germline CDR1 SGHTA, CDR2 FQGNSA. J gave up 8 bases and V 4 bases, and 10 bases lay outside the gene matches. This CDR3 contains 16 residues. The CDR3 loop is CASSYQGQGRLEKLFF. CDR3 sequence (DNA): TGTGCCAGCAGCTACCAGGGACAGGGGCGGCTGGAAAAACTGTTTTTT. Based on the CDR3 plus reference TRBV7-2 and TRBJ1-4, the full variable domain is GAGVSQSPSNKVTEKGKDVELRCDPISGHTALYWYRQSLGQGLEFLIYFQGNSAPDKSGLPSDRFSAERTGGSVSTLTIQRTQQEDSAVYLCASSYQGQGRLEKLFFGSGTQLSVL.

This clone was seen only once. This rearrangement joins TRBV11-2 to TRBJ2-7, with 10 bases that match TRBD1. CDR3 size: 14 residues. Trimming took 4 bases from V and 0 from J; bases not matched to a gene: 0. Per germline, CDR1 SGHAT and CDR2 FQNNGV. The CDR3, as DNA: TGTGCCAGCAGCTGGGACAGGGGCTCCTACGAGCAGTACTTC. This codes for CASSWDRGSYEQYF.

The genes are TRBV5-8 and TRBJ1-5; no definite D call. CDR1 SGHTS and CDR2 YDEGEE come from the germline V gene. The germline V and J ends were trimmed by 2 bases and 1 base, with 10 bases remaining between them. The CDR3 consists of 15 residues. In nucleotides, the CDR3 is TGTGCCAGCAGCTTCTGGGAGACGAGCAATCAGCCCCAGCATTTT. It translates to CASSFWETSNQPQHF.

This clone was observed a handful of times. The rearrangement joins TRBV19 to TRBJ1-5, with TRBD1 identical over 9 bases. The J segment lost 5 bases and the V segment lost 10 bases, leaving 12 bases of the junction unmatched. The germline gives CDR1 LNHDA, CDR2 SQIVND (reference sequence). CDR3 length: 15 amino acids. CDR3 loop: CATSGRGQGYQPQHF. The CDR3 DNA reads TGTGCCACATCGGGCCGCGGACAGGGGTATCAGCCCCAGCATTTT.

The rearrangement links TRBV10-1 to TRBJ1-5; TRBD1 agrees at 11 bases. Germline V gene sequence: CDR1 WNHNN, CDR2 SYGVQD (reference sequence). The CDR3 is 15 residues long. V lost 6 bases and J lost 7; bases outside the gene matches: 8. The CDR3 DNA is TGCGCCAGCAGCCTGGACAGGGGGCGGTTGCAGCCCCAGCATTTT. Translation gives CASSLDRGRLQPQHF.